This TCR beta chain came from a study of blood T cell repertoires in COVID-19. Clones were sequenced by immunoSEQ multiplex PCR, and TCRdb holds only the in-frame ones, with some missing. The sample lists roughly 280,000 clones, roughly 80% occurring once. V shed 0 bases and J shed 11 bases, with 11 bases lying between them. The CDR3 is 13 amino acids. Germline-derived CDR1 and CDR2 are MNHEY and SVGAGI. The clonotype was recovered from a man aged 55 to 69 who had recovered from COVID-19. The sample was peripheral blood. The V call is TRBV6-5, the J call TRBJ1-5; D is undetermined. In DNA form, the CDR3 reads TGTGCCAGCAGTTACTCGATAACCGGGACCCAGCATTTT. It is translated as CASSYSITGTQHF.